The entry below describes one T cell receptor beta chain. What it binds is not known. The data derive from a study of monozygotic twins with cystic fibrosis. Turning to the study itself: Library input was around 3.1 micrograms of fragmented DNA, with approximately 16 PCR cycles. Study results and limitations: No link emerged between shared CDR3 counts and age, concordance or severity. In 13 of 16 pairs, V gene usage was closest to the co-twin's. Low clonality (median around 0.009) suggested a mostly naive repertoire.

Some clones are missing from TCRdb's copy, which holds only in-frame ones; the method was immunoSEQ multiplex PCR. Altogether under 25,000 clones are present, 95% to 98% being singletons, with the ten largest covering roughly 1.8%. This receptor was obtained from a woman in her 30s with cystic fibrosis. The sequencing sample was made of blood.

CDR3 in DNA: TGTGCCAGCCAGGGGGTGAACACTGAAGCTTTCTTT. This sequence encodes CASQGVNTEAFF. The rearrangement links TRBV6-5 to TRBJ1-1; 7 bases align to TRBD1. Germline assignment: CDR1 MNHEY and CDR2 SVGAGI. The length of the CDR3 is 12 residues. Trimming cost V 8 bases and J 0 bases; bases outside gene matches: 0.